This TCR beta chain was obtained from a study of shared clonotypes between healthy human individuals. Study details: Three CD4 naive, three CD4 memory, two CD8 naive and one CD8 memory plate were used per donor.

Only CD45RO-negative cells positively selected for CCR7 counted as naive CD8 cells, so terminally differentiated effector memory CD45RA+ cells were excluded. The CDR3 runs to 15 residues. Germline V gene sequence: CDR1 GTSNPN, CDR2 SVGIG (reference sequence). V lost 2 bases to trimming and J lost 1 base, with 9 bases between them. Overall study results and limits: The genetic and exposure-history diversity represented was limited by few donors. Naive subsets tended to show greater estimated richness than memory subsets.

The data were produced by immunoSEQ multiplex PCR, yet TCRdb's version contains in-frame clones alone and is incomplete. Of about 550,000 clones in the sample, roughly 96% are singletons; the top ten hold about 0.11%. In regard to this clone: Antigen: not known.

The receptor comes from a woman aged 25 to 39 in good health. The chain links TRBV30 to TRBJ1-6; D unclear. What was sequenced was naive CD8+ T cells sorted from blood. This CDR3 is CAWSPGISYNSPLHF. DNA of the CDR3: TGTGCCTGGAGTCCCGGTATTTCCTATAATTCACCCCTCCACTTT.